The clone carrying this T cell receptor beta chain turned up a few times. This sample was included in a study of cytomegalovirus exposure and HLA in healthy donors. While unrecorded immune exposures were likely, the donors were nominally healthy when sampled. PCR used 60 Vbeta primers and 13 Jbeta primers. The table came from immunoSEQ multiplex PCR; TCRdb's copy has only in-frame clones and leaves some out. The top ten clones hold 2% to 2.5% of a sample with some 210,000 clones, 77% of them seen once. Germline V CDR1 and CDR2: LNHDA, SQIVND (reference sequence). V was clipped by 6 bases and J by 4 bases; unmatched bases: 7. The CDR3 contains 15 residues.

This chain connects TRBV19 to TRBJ2-1; TRBD2 aligns across 9 bases. Sequencing input: PBMCs. This TCR was sampled from a woman in her twenties or thirties in good health and CMV-seropositive. CDR3 in amino acids: CASREGLAVYNEQFF. The CDR3, as DNA: TGTGCCAGTAGAGAGGGACTAGCTGTATACAATGAGCAGTTCTTC.